One sample yielded the 5 T cell receptor beta chains listed below, sequenced in a study of blood T cell repertoires in COVID-19. TCRdb keeps only in-frame clones here, not all; method: immunoSEQ multiplex PCR. This sample has approximately 130,000 clones, with just under 80% found just once. The sequenced material came from peripheral blood. These TCRs come from a human donor in a cohort sampled during active COVID-19.

The rearrangement links TRBV5-8 to TRBJ1-4; 10 nucleotides align to TRBD1. Germline trimming cut 3 bases from V and 7 bases from J; bases unmatched to any gene: 9. The CDR3 extends over 16 amino acids. Germline loops: CDR1 SGHTS, CDR2 YDEGEE. The CDR3 DNA reads TGTGCCAGCAGCTCCAGTGTCGGGACAGGGGCTGAAAAACTGTTTTTT. This sequence encodes CASSSSVGTGAEKLFF.

The rearrangement uses TRBV28 and TRBJ1-4; D is undetermined. Per the germline V gene, CDR1 is MDHEN and CDR2 is SYDVKM. The CDR3 spans 15 residues. Trimming left V 5 bases short and J 8 bases short, with 18 bases between. CDR3 nucleotides: TGTGCCAGCAGTCCCTCCGGAGGTGGGGAAGAAAAACTGTTTTTT. This codes for CASSPSGGGEEKLFF.

This clone has only a few counts. CDR3 amino acids: CAISGGQGSYNEQFF. CDR3 nucleotide sequence: TGTGCCATCAGTGGCGGACAGGGCTCCTACAATGAGCAGTTCTTC. The chain joins TRBV10-3 to TRBJ2-1; 8 positions agree with TRBD1. The CDR3 is 15 residues long. Germline-derived CDR1 and CDR2 are ENHRY and SYGVKD. The ends lost 4 bases at V and 0 bases at J; junction bases unmatched: 2.

The count of this clone is one. The V and J genes are TRBV10-3 and TRBJ2-1, with 14 bases lining up with TRBD2. This CDR3 comprises 16 residues. Losses at the gene ends were 6 bases for V and 8 bases for J; bases not matched to a gene: 9. CDR1 is ENHRY and CDR2 is SYGVKD in the germline V gene. The CDR3 nucleotides read TGTGCCATCAGCAAAGTGACTAGCGGGGGGGTCTATGAGCAGTTCTTC. Encoded protein: CAISKVTSGGVYEQFF.

V is TRBV11-2 and J is TRBJ1-1; TRBD1 aligns across 8 bases. The length of the CDR3 is 14 residues. V was clipped by 4 bases and J by 7 bases; unmatched bases: 8. CDR1 is SGHAT and CDR2 is FQNNGV in the germline V gene. CDR3 coding DNA: TGTGCCAGCAGCTCGGACAGGGTGGCCAGTGAAGCTTTCTTT. Translation gives CASSSDRVASEAFF.